Listed below are T cell receptor beta chains from one sample, sequenced in a study of blood T cell repertoires in COVID-19. Sequencing used immunoSEQ multiplex PCR; TCRdb keeps in-frame clones, though not all of them. The table shows about 180,000 clones, with 70% to 90% occurring only once. Sequencing input: peripheral blood. These receptor sequences come from a man aged 50-59 years with active or convalescent COVID-19. The CDR3 runs from the conserved cysteine through the conserved F or W. The D gene is left open where the match is weak. Clone size appears in some rows only: once, few, many, or a class for an expanded clone.

TRBV9	TRBJ2-2	once	.	TGTGCCAGCAGCGAGCTTACTCGGGGCGGGGAGCTGTTTTTT	CASSELTRGGELFF
TRBV2	TRBJ2-3	.	.	TGTGCCAGCAGTGAGTGGGGGGGCGCAGATACGCAGTATTTT	CASSEWGGADTQYF
TRBV19	TRBJ1-1	.	.	TGTGCCAGTAGTACAGTGGGGCCAAACACTGAAGCTTTCTTT	CASSTVGPNTEAFF
TRBV7-9	TRBJ2-1	.	TRBD1	TGTGCCAGCAGCCATCGGACAGGCTACAATGAGCAGTTCTTC	CASSHRTGYNEQFF
TRBV7-2	TRBJ2-5	.	TRBD2	TGTGCCAGCAGCTTAGCTGGACTAGCGGGGGGACAAGAGACCCAGTACTTC	CASSLAGLAGGQETQYF
TRBV20-1	TRBJ2-7	.	.	TGCAGTGCTAGTGATCCAGGGGCCTACGAGCAGTACTTC	CSASDPGAYEQYF
TRBV3-1/TRBV3-2	TRBJ1-5	.	.	TGTGCCAGCAGCGCTTTGGCGGGGGCCAGTCAGCCCCAGCATTTT	CASSALAGASQPQHF
TRBV19	TRBJ1-3	.	.	TGTGCCAGTACCTCCAACTTTGGAAACACCATATATTTT	CASTSNFGNTIYF
TRBV5-1	TRBJ2-5	.	.	TGCGCCAGCAGCTTGGGTCAGTTCCAAGAGACCCAGTACTTC	CASSLGQFQETQYF
TRBV18	TRBJ1-1	.	.	TGTGCCAGCTCTCACGGACAGAACACTGAAGCTTTCTTT	CASSHGQNTEAFF
TRBV27	TRBJ1-6	.	.	TGTGCCAGCAGTACCACTACAGGGTATAACTATAATTCACCCCTCCACTTT	CASSTTTGYNYNSPLHF
TRBV10-1	TRBJ2-4	.	TRBD2	TGCGCCCGCTGGGGGGGCGCGCGCCGGGGGGGAGGGCCGGGCTCGGAAAACATTCAGTACTTC	CARWGGARRGGGPGSENIQYF
TRBV10-1	TRBJ2-3	.	TRBD2	TGCGCCAGCAGTGGGGCGCTAGCGGGAACAGATACGCAGTATTTT	CASSGALAGTDTQYF
TRBV6-4	TRBJ2-7	.	.	TGTGCCAGCAGTGACCCTTTTCGACAGCGCTACGAGCAGTACTTC	CASSDPFRQRYEQYF
TRBV19	TRBJ2-7	.	TRBD2	TGTGCCAGTACACAGTCGGGACTAGCGGGAGACGAGCAGTACTTC	CASTQSGLAGDEQYF
TRBV19	TRBJ2-1	many	.	TGTGCCAGTAGTACCCCCCGGGGGTTCCTCTCCTACAATGAGCAGTTCTTC	CASSTPRGFLSYNEQFF
TRBV19	TRBJ1-6	.	.	TGTGCCAGTAGTATGACCCGGGGCTCCTATAATTCACCCCTCCACTTT	CASSMTRGSYNSPLHF
TRBV14	TRBJ2-1	.	.	TGTGCCAGCAGCCAAAACAGGGTCTACAATGAGCAGTTCTTC	CASSQNRVYNEQFF
TRBV6-5	TRBJ2-3	.	.	TGTGCCAGCAGTTACGGCCAGGGGCAGGTAGATACGCAGTATTTT	CASSYGQGQVDTQYF
TRBV20-1	TRBJ2-3	.	TRBD2	TGCAGTGCTAGTAGGCTAGCGGGTGCAGATACGCAGTATTTT	CSASRLAGADTQYF
TRBV7-9	TRBJ2-7	.	TRBD1	TGTGCCAGCAGCTTACGTGGACAGGGGCTTACCTACGAGCAGTACTTC	CASSLRGQGLTYEQYF
TRBV5-1	TRBJ1-1	.	.	TGCGCCAGCAGCCTCGACAGGCAGAACACTGAAGCTTTCTTT	CASSLDRQNTEAFF
TRBV5-1	TRBJ2-5	.	TRBD2	TGCGCCAGCAGCTTGGGGGGGACTAGCGGGGACCAAGAGACCCAGTACTTC	CASSLGGTSGDQETQYF
TRBV2	TRBJ1-5	.	.	TGTGCCAGCAGTGTTGGTCAGTTAAATCAGCCCCAGCATTTT	CASSVGQLNQPQHF
TRBV7-2	TRBJ1-1	.	.	TGTGCCAGCACCCCACCAGGGTCTGTGAACACTGAAGCTTTCTTT	CASTPPGSVNTEAFF
TRBV2	TRBJ1-4	.	TRBD1	TGTGCCAGCAGCTGGGACAGGGAAAAACTGTTTTTT	CASSWDREKLFF
TRBV7-2	TRBJ1-1	once	.	TGTGCCAGCAGCTTAATGGGCATCAACACTGAAGCTTTCTTT	CASSLMGINTEAFF
TRBV7-9	TRBJ2-7	.	TRBD1	TGTGCCAGCAGCTTATCTGGGACAGGTCGGACACCCTACGAGCAGTACTTC	CASSLSGTGRTPYEQYF
TRBV5-1	TRBJ1-1	.	.	TGCGCCAGCAGCTCGGCGGGGTCGGGCTCGGCTTTCTTT	CASSSAGSGSAFF
TRBV7-2	TRBJ2-7	.	.	TGTGCCAGCAGCTTAGTTATAGGGAGCTCCTACGAGCAGTACTTC	CASSLVIGSSYEQYF